Listed below are T cell receptor beta chains from one sample, sequenced in a study of blood T cell repertoires in COVID-19. Produced via immunoSEQ multiplex PCR; TCRdb's table is partial and in-frame only. The sample lists some 300,000 clones, more than 80% occurring once. Sequencing used peripheral blood. The receptors were sampled from a woman aged 45-60 years with COVID-19, enrolled during active disease. CDR3s include the opening cysteine and the closing phenylalanine or tryptophan. D genes are given only for firm matches. Size is stated for part of the rows, as once, few or many counts, or as a class when the clone is expanded.

>-|TRBD1|TRBJ1-1|TRBV6-5
TGTGCCAGCAGCCAGACAGGGGTTATGAACACTGAAGCTTTCTTT
CASSQTGVMNTEAFF
>once|-|TRBJ2-1|TRBV6-5
TGTGCCAGCAGTCCAGGCGGGACCTACAATGAGCAGTTCTTC
CASSPGGTYNEQFF
>-|-|TRBJ1-2|TRBV6-5
TGTGCCAGCAGGATGAACTCCGTAAGCGCGGGTGGCTACACCTTC
CASRMNSVSAGGYTF
>-|-|TRBJ2-7|TRBV19
TGTGCCAGTAGCGATTTGATGTGGGCGTACTTC
CASSDLMWAYF
>-|TRBD1|TRBJ1-2|TRBV6-5
TGTGCCAGCAGAAATCAGGGGGGAGCTAACTATGGCTACACCTTC
CASRNQGGANYGYTF
>-|TRBD2|TRBJ2-7|TRBV5-1
TGCGCCAGCAGCGAGATTGGCGGGAGCTTCTACGAGCAGTACTTC
CASSEIGGSFYEQYF
>-|-|TRBJ1-5|TRBV7-9
TGTGCCAGCAGCTTAGACAGGGTTAATGGACAGCCCCAGCATTTT
CASSLDRVNGQPQHF
>-|TRBD2|TRBJ2-7|TRBV5-6
TGTGCCAGCAGCTTGGTAGCGGGAGGTCTTGGTTACGAGCAGTACTTC
CASSLVAGGLGYEQYF
>-|-|TRBJ1-2|TRBV19
TGTGCCAGTAGTATCCAGGGCAGGCGGGGGAACTATGGCTACACCTTC
CASSIQGRRGNYGYTF
>-|-|TRBJ1-1|TRBV5-1
TGCGCCAGCAGCACCGGGACTCAGCACGAAGCTTTCTTT
CASSTGTQHEAFF
>-|TRBD1|TRBJ2-5|TRBV5-1
TGCGCCAGCAGGGACGGGACAGGAACTTTGGAGACCCAGTACTTC
CASRDGTGTLETQYF
>-|-|TRBJ2-1|TRBV12-3/TRBV12-4
TGTGCCAGCAGCCCGACAGGGAGGGAGCAGTTCTTC
CASSPTGREQFF
>few|-|TRBJ2-1|TRBV10-2
TGCGCCAGCAGCCCGACAGACAATGAGCAGTTCTTC
CASSPTDNEQFF
>-|TRBD1|TRBJ2-1|TRBV11-3
TGTGCCAGCAGCTACAGGGGCACCTACAATGAGCAGTTCTTC
CASSYRGTYNEQFF
>few|-|TRBJ1-6|TRBV19
TGTGCCAGTAAAGCAGGGCCCTCCTATAATTCACCCCTCCACTTT
CASKAGPSYNSPLHF
>-|TRBD2|TRBJ2-5|TRBV5-1
TGCGCCAGCAGCCTAACTAGCGCTAGGGCGGAGACCCAGTACTTC
CASSLTSARAETQYF
>-|TRBD1|TRBJ2-5|TRBV7-9
TGTGCCAGCAGCATCGGGACAGAAGAGACCCAGTACTTC
CASSIGTEETQYF
>-|-|TRBJ1-5|TRBV13
TGTGCCAGCAGCTTATACGCGGGTCCCGAAAATCAGCCCCAGCATTTT
CASSLYAGPENQPQHF
>-|TRBD2|TRBJ2-1|TRBV19
TGTGCCAGTAGTACAACCGGGACTAGCGTCAATGAGCAGTTCTTC
CASSTTGTSVNEQFF
>-|-|TRBJ1-2|TRBV7-9
TGTGCCAGCAGCTTAGCTTATTTGGAGGGTCTGGACTATGGCTACACCTTC
CASSLAYLEGLDYGYTF
>once|TRBD1|TRBJ1-1|TRBV18
TGTGCCAGCTCCACCGTTGGACAGGGGGCTGGAGAAGCTTTCTTT
CASSTVGQGAGEAFF
>-|-|TRBJ1-1|TRBV7-9
TGTGCCAGCAGCCCTCATTTGGCAGTCGAGGGAGCTGAAGCTTTCTTT
CASSPHLAVEGAEAFF
>-|-|TRBJ1-5|TRBV19
TGTGCCACCAACCCCCGTAGTGCGAGCAATCAGCCCCAGCATTTT
CATNPRSASNQPQHF
>-|-|TRBJ1-2|TRBV15
TGTGCCACCAGCAGGGCCCAGGGGCATGGCTACACCTTC
CATSRAQGHGYTF
>-|TRBD2|TRBJ2-1|TRBV4-3
TGCGCCAGCAGCCAAGAGGCGGCCCGACTAGCTGGCGAGCAGTTCTTC
CASSQEAARLAGEQFF
>once|TRBD2|TRBJ2-3|TRBV19
TGTGCCAGTAGTATCTCGGGACTAGCGGGACCAGATACGCAGTATTTT
CASSISGLAGPDTQYF
>few|-|TRBJ1-1|TRBV5-1
TGCGCCAGCAGCTTGGGGTTCCAACCTGGCGACAGGAACACTGAAGCTTTCTTT
CASSLGFQPGDRNTEAFF
>-|TRBD1|TRBJ1-1|TRBV5-1
TGCGCCAGCAGCTTGGGGGACAGGGGGACGACGAACACTGAAGCTTTCTTT
CASSLGDRGTTNTEAFF
>-|-|TRBJ1-4|TRBV30
TGTGCCTGGAGTCTGGGGAGAGGAAAACTGTTTTTT
CAWSLGRGKLFF
>-|-|TRBJ2-3|TRBV7-3
TGTGCCAGCAGCTTAGAGGGTCACTTGGGTTGGGATACGCAGTATTTT
CASSLEGHLGWDTQYF
>-|TRBD2|TRBJ2-1|TRBV29-1
TGCAGCGTTTCCAGGACTAGCGACTACAATGAGCAGTTCTTC
CSVSRTSDYNEQFF
>-|TRBD2|TRBJ2-7|TRBV7-9
TGTGCCAGCAGCCTGAGCGGGACTCCTTACGAGCAGTACTTC
CASSLSGTPYEQYF
>-|TRBD1|TRBJ1-4|TRBV19
TGTGCCAGTAGTAGGGACAGGGAAAAACTGTTTTTT
CASSRDREKLFF
>-|-|TRBJ1-1|TRBV13
TGTGCCAGCAGCTTAGTGGGAGGGGCGGTTTTGAACACTGAAGCTTTCTTT
CASSLVGGAVLNTEAFF
>-|TRBD1|TRBJ1-4|TRBV29-1
TGCAGCGTCAGAAACCGGGACAGGGGATTTGGAACTAATGAAAAACTGTTTTTT
CSVRNRDRGFGTNEKLFF
>-|-|TRBJ2-3|TRBV5-6
TGTGCCAGCAGCTTCGAGCCGACTAGCACAGATACGCAGTATTTT
CASSFEPTSTDTQYF
>-|TRBD1|TRBJ2-7|TRBV5-5
TGTGCCAGCAGCTTCATGATTGTCCCGGGACAGAACCTCCGCTACGAGCAGTACTTC
CASSFMIVPGQNLRYEQYF
>-|TRBD2|TRBJ2-3|TRBV4-2
TGTGCCAGCAGCCAAGAATGGCGGGCTAGCGGGAGACATACGCAGTATTTT
CASSQEWRASGRHTQYF
>-|TRBD1|TRBJ1-6|TRBV5-6
TGTGCCAGCAGCCTTCTAGGACAGGGGAATTCACCCCTCCACTTT
CASSLLGQGNSPLHF
>-|TRBD2|TRBJ2-1|TRBV27
TGTGCCAGCAGTCCCCGGACTAGCCGTAGCTCCTACAATGAGCAGTTCTTC
CASSPRTSRSSYNEQFF
>-|TRBD2|TRBJ2-5|TRBV5-1
TGCGCCAGCAGCTCGCCCGGGACTAGCGGGATGTACCAAGAGACCCAGTACTTC
CASSSPGTSGMYQETQYF
>-|TRBD1|TRBJ1-1|TRBV25-1
TGTGCCAGCAGTGATCATGGTACGGGGACAGGGGGAAAAGCTTTCTTT
CASSDHGTGTGGKAFF
>-|TRBD2|TRBJ2-3|TRBV15
TGTGCCACCAGGTTCCATGGGGCGGGAGGGGTAGATACGCAGTATTTT
CATRFHGAGGVDTQYF
>-|TRBD2|TRBJ2-7|TRBV5-1
TGCGCCAGCAGCTCCCTAAGCGGGATCTCCTACGAGCAGTACTTC
CASSSLSGISYEQYF
>-|-|TRBJ1-1|TRBV10-1
TGCGCCAGCAGTGAGTCTGCAGGGATTATGAACACTGAAGCTTTCTTT
CASSESAGIMNTEAFF
>-|TRBD2|TRBJ2-5|TRBV29-1
TGCAGCACACCTTTAATAGCGGGAGGGTTGGGGCAAGAGACCCAGTACTTC
CSTPLIAGGLGQETQYF
>-|TRBD1|TRBJ2-5|TRBV5-4
TGTGCCAGCAGCTCCCCGATGGACAGGGAAGAAGAGACCCAGTACTTC
CASSSPMDREEETQYF
>once|TRBD1|TRBJ2-7|TRBV3-1/TRBV3-2
TGTGCCAGCAGCCAAGGCAGGGGGTACGAGCAGTACTTC
CASSQGRGYEQYF
>-|TRBD2|TRBJ2-1|TRBV5-6
TGTGCCAGCAGCTTAATTCGGGCTAGCGGGAGTCATGAGCAGTTCTTC
CASSLIRASGSHEQFF
>once|-|TRBJ1-1|TRBV7-9
TGTGCCAGCAGCCCCCCCAGAGGCGAGAAGGCTGAAGCTTTCTTT
CASSPPRGEKAEAFF
>-|-|TRBJ2-2|TRBV7-9
TGTGCCAGCAGCCCAACCACAGGCTCCGGGGAGCTGTTTTTT
CASSPTTGSGELFF
>-|-|TRBJ1-1|TRBV9
TGTGCCAGCAGCCCTAGGGACACCGGTGGGTCTTTCTTT
CASSPRDTGGSFF
>-|TRBD1|TRBJ1-1|TRBV7-2
TGTGCCAGCAGCTCCACCGGGACAGTCTATTCCACTGAAGCTTTCTTT
CASSSTGTVYSTEAFF
>-|-|TRBJ2-6|TRBV18
TGTGCCAGCTCACCGACTAGGGCCAACTCTGGGGCCAACGTCCTGACTTTC
CASSPTRANSGANVLTF
>-|-|TRBJ2-7|TRBV20-1
TGCAGTGCTAGGGGACACGACGAGCAGTACTTC
CSARGHDEQYF
>-|TRBD2|TRBJ2-4|TRBV30
TGTGCCTGGAGTGTACGGGGAGGGTTTAAAAACATTCAGTACTTC
CAWSVRGGFKNIQYF
>few|TRBD1|TRBJ2-1|TRBV11-3
TGTGCCAGCAGCTTGACGCAGGGGGCCGTGCAGTTCTTC
CASSLTQGAVQFF
>once|-|TRBJ2-7|TRBV5-1
TGCGCCAGCAGCTTGGGAGGGAGCGAAGGGCAGCAGTACTTC
CASSLGGSEGQQYF
>-|TRBD2|TRBJ2-2|TRBV19
TGTGCCACGGCCCGGACTAGCAGAAACACCGGGGAGCTGTTTTTT
CATARTSRNTGELFF
>-|-|TRBJ2-5|TRBV11-2
TGTGCCAGCAGCCCTCTCACAGGGCGAGAGACCCAGTACTTC
CASSPLTGRETQYF